The 18 T cell receptor beta chains below come from one sample, sequenced in a study of T-cell memory formation after mild COVID-19 (dated by TCRdb to the early 2020s). The library was obtained by 5' RACE. TCRdb records Illumina NovaSeq 6000 as the sequencer. The public reads were reprocessed in TCRdb via fastp at Q25 and MiXCR, keeping in-frame beta chains. Rows with a matching CDR3 protein are joined into one entry that keeps the most common DNA and genes. This sample holds 450,000 to 650,000 distinct CDR3 sequences; more than 15% were observed only once. Together, the top ten hold around 12% of the sample. The sequenced sample was PBMCs or a T cell subset sorted from them (not recorded which). Every receptor here comes from an adult woman who had mild COVID-19 (a few samples of this study predate the infection). The sample titles of this study are shuffled in the database, so cell type and time point are left out; the donor was told from shared clones.

V usage is TRBV20-1 and J usage is TRBJ1-1, with a possible D match to TRBD1 (6 bases). CDR3 length: 14 amino acids. Deletions cut 0 bases from V and 5 bases from J, with 13 bases between. Germline V gives CDR1 DFQATT, CDR2 SNEGSKA (reference sequence). The CDR3 loop is CSAREGGLGTEAFF. The CDR3 DNA follows: TGCAGTGCTAGAGAGGGGGGGCTGGGGACTGAAGCTTTCTTT.

This clonotype showed up just a few times. The rearrangement links TRBV7-9 to TRBJ2-7; 9 bases are a match to TRBD1. There are 15 residues in the CDR3. The ends lost 6 bases at V and 4 bases at J; junction bases unmatched: 10. Looked up from germline, CDR1 is SEHNR and CDR2 is FQNEAQ (reference sequence). Written as DNA, the CDR3 is TGTGCCAGCAGTCCCACAGGGGGCGCTAATTACGAGCAGTACTTC. Residues: CASSPTGGANYEQYF.

The genes are TRBV29-1 and TRBJ2-7; 8 nucleotides match TRBD1. CDR1 and CDR2 (germline): SQVTM, ANQGSEA. The CDR3 sequence is 13 residues long. The V and J ends lost 7 bases and 9 bases, in that order; junction bases with no gene match: 14. The CDR3 here is CSARDRITEGQYF. The CDR3 nucleotides read TGCAGCGCCCGGGACAGGATCACCGAGGGGCAGTACTTC.

This clonotype has just one count. The chain uses TRBV3-1 and TRBJ2-5; TRBD2 agrees at 10 bases. Unmatched junction bases numbered 8, after V lost 2 bases and J lost 5 bases. Germline V lookup: CDR1 LGHDT, CDR2 YNNKEL (reference sequence). The CDR3 covers 16 residues. CDR3 sequence reads: CASSQSSGGPGETQYF. As DNA, the CDR3 is TGTGCCAGCAGCCAAAGTAGCGGGGGGCCCGGGGAGACCCAGTACTTC.

This clonotype was observed a few times. The V and J genes are TRBV18 and TRBJ2-1, with a possible D match to TRBD1 (5 bases). Germline-derived CDR1 and CDR2 are KGHSH and LQKENI. Trimming removed 3 bases from V and 4 bases from J, with 7 bases in between. This CDR3 is 13 amino acids long. The CDR3 region is CASSPDRYNEQFF. The CDR3 nucleotides read TGTGCCAGCTCACCCGACAGATACAATGAGCAGTTCTTC. Based on the CDR3 plus reference TRBV18 and TRBJ2-1, the full variable domain is NAGVMQNPRHLVRRRGQEARLRCSPMKGHSHVYWYRQLPEEGLKFMVYLQKENIIDESGMPKERFSAEFPKEGPSILRIQQVVRGDSAAYFCASSPDRYNEQFFGPGTRLTVL.

This clonotype was detected only a few times. CDR3: CASSDPSFRDREFF. The CDR3 DNA reads TGTGCCAGCAGTGATCCTTCCTTCCGGGACAGGGAATTCTTC. The J gene is TRBJ2-1, the V gene TRBV2; 9 bases fit TRBD1. Germline CDR1 SNHLY, CDR2 FYNNEI. The CDR3 contains 14 residues. The V and J ends lost 3 bases and 16 bases, in that order; junction bases with no gene match: 13.

This clonotype appeared a few times. The chain has TRBV6-2 or TRBV6-3 and TRBJ1-1; no definite D call. The CDR3 runs to 11 residues. Trimming removed 1 base at V and 8 bases at J, with 5 bases between. Germline lookup yields CDR1 MNHEY and CDR2 SVGEGT. CDR3 DNA sequence: TGTGCCAGCAGTTACTTGGGGGAAGCTTTCTTT. This translates into CASSYLGEAFF.

This clonotype turned up a few times. This rearrangement joins TRBV7-3 to TRBJ2-1, with a possible D match to TRBD1 (6 bases). The ends were cut back, 5 bases at V and 1 base at J, with 12 bases in the middle. The germline gives CDR1 SGHTA, CDR2 FQGTGA. The CDR3 is 15 residues long. DNA of the CDR3: TGTGCCAGCAGCAAGCGAGGGGGTTCCTACAATGAGCAGTTCTTC. The encoded protein is CASSKRGGSYNEQFF. Combining the CDR3 with reference TRBV7-3 and TRBJ2-1 gives the whole variable domain GAGVSQTPSNKVTEKGKYVELRCDPISGHTALYWYRQSLGQGPEFLIYFQGTGAADDSGLPNDRFFAVRPEGSVSTLKIQRTERGDSAVYLCASSKRGGSYNEQFFGPGTRLTVL.

In this sample, this clonotype turned up a few times. This sequence joins TRBV7-8 and TRBJ2-3; D unclear. V shed 2 bases and J shed 5 bases, with 11 bases lying between them. This CDR3 contains 14 residues. Germline-derived CDR1 and CDR2 are SGHVS and FQNEAQ. The CDR3 loop reads CASSLPPGGDTQYF. CDR3 sequence (DNA): TGTGCCAGCAGCTTACCCCCCGGCGGAGATACGCAGTATTTT.

The chain links TRBV24-1 to TRBJ1-2; 8 nucleotides align to TRBD1. Germline CDR1 is KGHDR and CDR2 is SFDVKD. The CDR3 has 13 amino acids. V dropped 1 base and J dropped 8; count of bases not matched to a gene: 2. The CDR3 bases are TGTGCCACCAGTGATTTAACAGGGGGAGGCTACACCTTC. This translates into CATSDLTGGGYTF.

V usage is TRBV18 and J usage is TRBJ2-3, with 8 positions matching TRBD2. After removal of 0 bases from V and 3 bases from J, the junction contained 5 bases not matched to a gene. The germline V gene has CDR1 KGHSH and CDR2 LQKENI. This CDR3 comprises 16 residues. CDR3 residues: CASSPPGTSRTDTQYF. The CDR3 nucleotides are TGTGCCAGCTCACCACCCGGGACTAGTCGTACAGATACGCAGTATTTT.

This clonotype was observed a handful of times. CDR3 nucleotides: TGTGCCAGCAGGGAAGGGAGGGAGGGCTCCTACAATGAGCAGTTCTTC. This gives the protein CASREGREGSYNEQFF. The gene calls are TRBV25-1 and TRBJ2-1; 7 positions match TRBD2. Germline-derived CDR1 and CDR2 are MGHDK and SYGVNS. The CDR3 is made up of 16 amino acids. The junction had 8 bases not matched to a gene; V was cut back by 6 bases and J by 0 bases.

There are a few counts of this clonotype. V usage is TRBV20-1 and J usage is TRBJ1-1; D is perhaps TRBD1 (5 bases). This CDR3 is built from 14 residues. Germline V CDR1 and CDR2: DFQATT, SNEGSKA (reference sequence). Deletions cut 1 base from V and 4 bases from J, with 13 bases between. CDR3 nucleotides: TGCAGTGCTAGAGTTGTACAGGTATCCACTGAAGCTTTCTTT. It encodes CSARVVQVSTEAFF.

The CDR3: CASSQTGEWETQYF. For the CDR3, the DNA is TGTGCCAGCAGCCAGACAGGGGAGTGGGAGACCCAGTACTTC. This chain joins TRBV11-3 and TRBJ2-5; 8 bases fit TRBD1. The CDR3 runs to 14 residues. The germline CDR1 and CDR2 sequences are SGHNT and YENEEA. Losses at the gene ends were 5 bases for V and 5 bases for J; bases not matched to a gene: 7.

This clonotype was seen at least ten times. This chain joins TRBV25-1 and TRBJ1-1, with unresolved D. Germline V lookup: CDR1 MGHDK, CDR2 SYGVNS. The CDR3 has 12 amino acids. V dropped 3 bases and J dropped 9 bases, with 11 bases sitting between them. This CDR3 is CASSDAELKAFF. CDR3 DNA: TGTGCCAGCAGTGATGCGGAACTTAAAGCTTTCTTT.

The rearrangement links TRBV5-6 to TRBJ2-3, with D possibly matching TRBD1 (6 bases). The CDR3 sequence is 16 residues long. V was shortened by 4 bases and J by 3 bases, with 18 bases between the two germline ends. CDR1 is SGHDT, CDR2 YYEEEE, per germline. The CDR3: CASSPGPPQGTDTQYF. The DNA of the CDR3 is TGTGCCAGCAGCCCCGGGCCACCCCAGGGGACAGATACGCAGTATTTT. Full variable domain (outside the CDR3, taken from reference TRBV5-6 and TRBJ2-3): DAGVTQSPTHLIKTRGQQVTLRCSPKSGHDTVSWYQQALGQGPQFIFQYYEEEERQRGNFPDRFSGHQFPNYSSELNVNALLLGDSALYLCASSPGPPQGTDTQYFGPGTRLTVL.

V and J are TRBV20-1 and TRBJ2-7, with TRBD1 matching 11 bases. CDR1 is DFQATT and CDR2 is SNEGSKA in the germline V gene (reference sequence). CDR3 size: 17 residues. The J segment lost 3 bases and the V segment lost 0 bases, leaving 10 bases of the junction unmatched. The CDR3 DNA is TGCAGTGCTAGAGACCTACACGGACAGGGGGCTCACTACGAGCAGTACTTC. As protein: CSARDLHGQGAHYEQYF.

The chain carries TRBV6-5 and TRBJ2-3; the match to TRBD1 covers 8 bases. After removal of 7 bases from V and 3 bases from J, the junction contained 6 bases not matched to a gene. The V gene's germline CDR1 is MNHEY and CDR2 SVGAGI. CDR3 length: 14 residues. In DNA form, the CDR3 reads TGTGCCAGCACTATGCAGGGGGCAACAGATACGCAGTATTTT. It is translated as CASTMQGATDTQYF.